Sequencing of this TCR beta chain was carried out in a study of regulatory T cells in long-lasting Graves disease. At the level of the study: Graves' patients (newly diagnosed) had been on antithyroid drugs under 3 months.

This clonotype was picked up a small number of times. Its matching antigen is unknown. The time point here: newly diagnosed GD, antithyroid drugs for less than 3 months. The TCR library was made from RNA extracted from PBMCs. Trimming stripped 3 bases from V and 0 bases from J, with 14 bases between. CDR1 LGHDT and CDR2 YNNKEL come from the germline V gene (reference sequence). This CDR3 spans 16 amino acids. General study findings and limits: Persistent Graves' patients showed a TCR diversity that was lower than that of newly diagnosed ones.

According to the study, TCR beta libraries were built with iRepertoire HTBI primers and CDR3-region Arm-PCR. TCRdb independently ran MiXCR on the multiplex PCR reads; one entry per CDR3 protein. This sample has 350,000 to 550,000 distinct CDR3 sequences; more than 12% occur once, and the top ten carry 16%. In addition, the sample was reused for a study of T cells in Graves' hyperthyroidism and ophthalmopathy. That paper notes: Hyperthyroidism had been newly diagnosed in patients aged 18 to 65, and its duration was under 2 months. In the first-round RT-PCR of the TCR CDR3, the HTBI primer set was used.

The sequences come from peripheral blood mononuclear cells (PBMCs), collected at new diagnosis, from a patient treated with antithyroid drugs. The rearrangement links TRBV3-1 to TRBJ1-2, with a tentative D call TRBD1 (6 bases). The receptor was derived from a woman aged 25 to 45 with Graves disease. CDR3 coding DNA: TGTGCCAGCAGCCACGGGACACAGATTTCTAACTATGGCTACACCTTC. This gives the protein CASSHGTQISNYGYTF.